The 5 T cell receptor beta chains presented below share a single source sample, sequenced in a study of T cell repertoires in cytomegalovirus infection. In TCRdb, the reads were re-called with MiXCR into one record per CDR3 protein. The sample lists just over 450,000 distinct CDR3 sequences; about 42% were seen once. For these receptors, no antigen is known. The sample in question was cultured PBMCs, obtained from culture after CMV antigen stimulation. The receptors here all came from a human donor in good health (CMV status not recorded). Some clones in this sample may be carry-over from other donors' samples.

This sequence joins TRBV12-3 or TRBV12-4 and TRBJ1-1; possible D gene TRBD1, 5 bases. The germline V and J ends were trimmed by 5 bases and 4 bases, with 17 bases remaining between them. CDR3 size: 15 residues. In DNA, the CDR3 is TGTGCCAGCAGTCCACCTAGTCACGGGGGCACTGAAGCTTTCTTT. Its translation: CASSPPSHGGTEAFF.

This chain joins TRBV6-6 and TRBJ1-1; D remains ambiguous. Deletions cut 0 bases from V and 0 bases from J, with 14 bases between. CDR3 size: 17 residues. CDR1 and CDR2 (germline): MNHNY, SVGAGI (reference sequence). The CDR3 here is CASSYSILRGLNTEAFF. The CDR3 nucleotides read TGTGCCAGCAGTTACTCGATCCTACGAGGGCTGAACACTGAAGCTTTCTTT.

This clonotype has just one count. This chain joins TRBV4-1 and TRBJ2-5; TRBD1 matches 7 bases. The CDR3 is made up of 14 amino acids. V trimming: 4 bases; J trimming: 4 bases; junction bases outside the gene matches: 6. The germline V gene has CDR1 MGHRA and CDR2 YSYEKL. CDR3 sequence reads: CASSPPGGRETQYF. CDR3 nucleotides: TGCGCCAGCAGCCCCCCAGGGGGAAGAGAGACCCAGTACTTC.

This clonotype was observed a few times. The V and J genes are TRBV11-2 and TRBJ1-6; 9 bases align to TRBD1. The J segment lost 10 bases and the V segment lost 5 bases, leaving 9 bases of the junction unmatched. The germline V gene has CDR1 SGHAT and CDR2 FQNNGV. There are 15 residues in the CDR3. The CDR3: CASSPRQGVGSPLHF. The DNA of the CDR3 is TGTGCCAGCAGCCCCAGACAGGGGGTAGGATCACCCCTCCACTTT. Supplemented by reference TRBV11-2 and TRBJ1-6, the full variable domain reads EAGVAQSPRYKIIEKRQSVAFWCNPISGHATLYWYQQILGQGPKLLIQFQNNGVVDDSQLPKDRFSAERLKGVDSTLKIQPAKLEDSAVYLCASSPRQGVGSPLHFGNGTRLTVT.

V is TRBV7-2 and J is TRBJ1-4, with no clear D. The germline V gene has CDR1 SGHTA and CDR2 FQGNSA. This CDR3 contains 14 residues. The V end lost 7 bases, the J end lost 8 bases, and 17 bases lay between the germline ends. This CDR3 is CASTQGGSGEKLFF. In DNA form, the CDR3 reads TGTGCCAGCACCCAAGGTGGGAGTGGCGAAAAACTGTTTTTT.